The clone carrying this T cell receptor (beta chain) has a handful of counts. Its antigen is not identified. The data stem from a study of blood T cells in healthy people across ages. Combining a sample-barcoded 5' primer with a J-beta primer mix, a second PCR ran for 7 to 11 cycles. TCRdb reprocessed the 5' RACE reads via MiXCR and lists one record per CDR3 protein. This table has about 680,000 distinct CDR3 sequences, roughly 49% appearing once. Each donor had around 9.8 milliliters of peripheral blood drawn. This CDR3 region has 13 residues. The V end was cut by 0 bases, the J end by 8 bases, with 10 bases between. The germline gives CDR1 LGHNA, CDR2 YSLEER. The study, taken as a whole, reports: It was not possible, with unsorted PBMCs, to conclusively compare naive and antigen-experienced cells. Long-lived donors carried more naive CD4+ cells and greater diversity than aged donors. When one million T cells were used, diversity estimates were thought to be underestimates.

Sequenced material: blood. The clonotype was recovered from a woman aged 55-70 years in good health. V is TRBV4-3 and J is TRBJ1-1; possibly TRBD1 for D (6 bases). This chain's CDR3 is CASSQDRTEEAFF. As DNA, the CDR3 is TGCGCCAGCAGCCAAGACCGGACAGAAGAAGCTTTCTTT.